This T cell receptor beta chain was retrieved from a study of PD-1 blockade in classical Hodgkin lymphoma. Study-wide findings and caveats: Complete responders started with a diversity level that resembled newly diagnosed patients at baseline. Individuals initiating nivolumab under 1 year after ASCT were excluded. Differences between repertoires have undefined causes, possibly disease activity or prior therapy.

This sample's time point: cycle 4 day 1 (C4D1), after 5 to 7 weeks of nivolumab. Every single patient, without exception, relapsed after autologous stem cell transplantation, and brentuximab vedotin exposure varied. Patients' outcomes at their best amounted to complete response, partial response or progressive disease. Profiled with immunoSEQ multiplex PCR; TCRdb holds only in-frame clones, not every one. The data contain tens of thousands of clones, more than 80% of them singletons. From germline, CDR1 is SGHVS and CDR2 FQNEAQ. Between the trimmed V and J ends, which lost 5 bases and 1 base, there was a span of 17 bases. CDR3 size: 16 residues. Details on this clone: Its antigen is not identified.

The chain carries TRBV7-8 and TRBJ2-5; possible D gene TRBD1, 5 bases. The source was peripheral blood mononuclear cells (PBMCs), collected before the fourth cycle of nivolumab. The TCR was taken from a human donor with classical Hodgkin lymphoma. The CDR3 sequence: CASSAIPRAVQETQYF. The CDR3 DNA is TGTGCCAGCAGCGCCATCCCCAGGGCGGTCCAAGAGACCCAGTACTTC.